A selection of T cell receptor beta chains follows, all from one sample in a study of cytomegalovirus exposure and HLA in healthy donors. This table comes from immunoSEQ multiplex PCR, and its TCRdb copy is limited to in-frame clones, with some not included. The repertoire holds 110,000 to 150,000 clones, roughly 90% seen once, with approximately 0.7% in the top ten. Sequencing input: PBMCs. All receptors come from a man younger than 30 in good health and CMV-seronegative. Both conserved end residues are part of each CDR3. D genes are given only for firm matches. Some rows have no size entry. The others give once, few or many, or a class for an expanded clone.

abundance	d_gene	v_gene	j_gene	CDR3aa	CDR3nt
-	-	TRBV11-2	TRBJ1-1	CASSRTTGALNTEAFF	TGTGCCAGCAGCCGGACGACAGGAGCGTTGAACACTGAAGCTTTCTTT
-	-	TRBV6-6	TRBJ2-1	CASSYRDSGQFF	TGTGCCAGCAGTTACCGGGACTCGGGGCAGTTCTTC
-	TRBD1	TRBV7-3	TRBJ1-5	CASSFVQGGNQPQHF	TGTGCCAGCAGCTTCGTTCAGGGGGGCAATCAGCCCCAGCATTTT
-	TRBD1	TRBV7-6	TRBJ2-5	CASSLRDRSQETQYF	TGTGCCAGCAGCTTAAGGGACAGATCCCAAGAGACCCAGTACTTC
-	-	TRBV5-4	TRBJ2-3	CASSQTGGTDTQYF	TGTGCCAGCAGCCAGACAGGCGGCACAGATACGCAGTATTTT
few	-	TRBV21-1	TRBJ1-5	CASTTNGLDRGNQPQHF	TGTGCCAGCACTACGAATGGATTGGACAGGGGCAATCAGCCCCAGCATTTT
-	TRBD1	TRBV19	TRBJ2-5	CASKDRPWSQQTQYF	TGTGCCAGTAAGGACAGGCCGTGGAGTCAGCAGACCCAGTACTTC
-	TRBD1	TRBV30	TRBJ1-2	CAWSPSGQGAVGYTF	TGTGCCTGGAGCCCCTCCGGACAGGGGGCGGTGGGCTACACCTTC
-	-	TRBV7-9	TRBJ1-1	CASSTRTGVNTEAFF	TGTGCCAGCAGCACACGTACGGGGGTGAACACTGAAGCTTTCTTT
-	TRBD1	TRBV5-1	TRBJ2-7	CASTSGTAAYEQYF	TGCGCCAGCACCTCCGGGACAGCCGCCTACGAGCAGTACTTC
-	-	TRBV18	TRBJ2-5	CASSPSEVLTETQYF	TGTGCCAGCTCACCATCCGAGGTCTTAACGGAGACCCAGTACTTC
-	-	TRBV19	TRBJ2-6	CASSRGLANVLTF	TGTGCCAGTAGTAGAGGGCTGGCCAACGTCCTGACTTTC
once	-	TRBV9	TRBJ2-2	CASQSGSYTGELFF	TGTGCCAGCCAATCAGGGTCGTACACCGGGGAGCTGTTTTTT
-	TRBD2	TRBV6-5	TRBJ2-1	CAVAGGPGEQFF	TGTGCCGTGGCGGGAGGGCCAGGTGAGCAGTTCTTC
-	-	TRBV7-2	TRBJ2-2	CASSLWWEGGSTGELFF	TGTGCCAGCAGCTTATGGTGGGAGGGGGGTTCCACCGGGGAGCTGTTTTTT
-	TRBD1	TRBV10-3	TRBJ1-1	CAISADRGLNTEAFF	TGTGCCATCAGTGCGGACAGGGGTCTGAACACTGAAGCTTTCTTT
-	-	TRBV7-2	TRBJ1-6	CASSPDNFARHSPLHF	TGTGCCAGCAGCCCAGACAACTTCGCCCGCCATTCACCCCTCCACTTT
-	-	TRBV10-2	TRBJ1-1	CASSEQGTEAFF	TGCGCCAGCAGTGAACAGGGAACTGAAGCTTTCTTT
-	TRBD1	TRBV9	TRBJ2-2	CASSVADRGGRGELFF	TGTGCCAGCAGCGTAGCTGACAGGGGGGGAAGAGGGGAGCTGTTTTTT
-	TRBD1	TRBV11-2	TRBJ1-2	CASSTRDRFYGYTF	TGTGCCAGCAGCACACGGGACAGGTTCTATGGCTACACCTTC
-	-	TRBV5-1	TRBJ2-1	CASREGTLRLRGYNEQFF	TGCGCCAGCAGGGAGGGGACGTTGCGATTACGGGGTTACAATGAGCAGTTCTTC
-	-	TRBV7-2	TRBJ1-5	CASSLAWGGSQPQHF	TGTGCCAGCAGCTTAGCATGGGGCGGGAGTCAGCCCCAGCATTTT
-	TRBD2	TRBV2	TRBJ2-1	CASSGRTSPNEQFF	TGTGCCAGCAGCGGTAGGACTAGCCCTAATGAGCAGTTCTTC
-	-	TRBV15	TRBJ1-1	CATSRDSQTLNTEAFF	TGTGCCACCAGCAGAGATTCTCAGACATTGAACACTGAAGCTTTCTTT
-	TRBD1	TRBV7-6	TRBJ2-5	CASSTIPRQGAETQYF	TGTGCCAGCAGCACTATACCCCGACAGGGGGCAGAGACCCAGTACTTC
-	-	TRBV29-1	TRBJ1-2	CRVGGRGAGYTF	TGCCGCGTGGGGGGGCGGGGGGCTGGCTACACCTTC
-	TRBD1	TRBV7-2	TRBJ1-5	CASSPEDRGNPGGNQPQHF	TGTGCCAGCAGCCCGGAAGACAGGGGGAACCCGGGTGGCAATCAGCCCCAGCATTTT
-	-	TRBV28	TRBJ1-2	CASSEPGWNYGYTF	TGTGCCAGCAGCGAACCCGGGTGGAACTATGGCTACACCTTC
-	-	TRBV5-1	TRBJ2-5	CASSLGSMRNAGETQYF	TGCGCCAGCAGCTTGGGGTCCATGCGCAACGCGGGGGAGACCCAGTACTTC
-	-	TRBV5-1	TRBJ2-7	CASSLVSLSSYEQYF	TGCGCCAGCAGCTTGGTGTCTCTGAGCTCCTACGAGCAGTACTTC
-	-	TRBV5-1	TRBJ2-7	CASSLGSPTYEQYF	TGCGCCAGCAGCTTGGGGTCCCCTACCTACGAGCAGTACTTC
-	-	TRBV5-8	TRBJ2-5	CASSKQGPRETQYF	TGTGCCAGCAGCAAACAGGGCCCGCGAGAGACCCAGTACTTC
once	-	TRBV10-3	TRBJ1-5	CAISENRDNQPQHF	TGTGCCATCAGTGAGAACAGGGACAATCAGCCCCAGCATTTT
-	-	TRBV5-6	TRBJ2-1	CASSLDFGPGNEQFF	TGTGCCAGCAGCTTGGATTTCGGGCCGGGAAATGAGCAGTTCTTC
-	TRBD1	TRBV18	TRBJ2-7	CASSPRTGAYEQYF	TGTGCCAGCTCACCACGGACAGGAGCCTACGAGCAGTACTTC
few	TRBD1	TRBV11-2	TRBJ1-2	CASSTRTGGSYGYTF	TGTGCCAGCAGCACCCGGACAGGGGGCAGCTATGGCTACACCTTC
-	-	TRBV7-2	TRBJ1-2	CARGGGNGGYTF	TGTGCCAGAGGGGGAGGGAACGGTGGCTACACCTTC
-	TRBD1	TRBV5-4	TRBJ2-7	CASSRRDRSYEQYF	TGTGCCAGCAGCCGTAGGGACAGGTCCTACGAGCAGTACTTC
-	TRBD2	TRBV6-1	TRBJ2-7	CASSETLAGTTLYEQYF	TGTGCCAGCAGTGAGACCTTAGCGGGGACGACCCTCTACGAGCAGTACTTC
-	TRBD1	TRBV6-6	TRBJ1-1	CASSYSQGARNTEAFF	TGTGCCAGCAGTTACTCACAGGGGGCGCGGAACACTGAAGCTTTCTTT
-	-	TRBV6-1	TRBJ1-3	CASSESPGGRGSGNTIYF	TGTGCCAGCAGTGAATCTCCCGGGGGTCGGGGCTCCGGGAACACCATATATTTT
-	-	TRBV4-3	TRBJ2-3	CASSQDRFGRSTDTQYF	TGCGCCAGCAGCCAAGATAGGTTCGGCAGGAGCACAGATACGCAGTATTTT
-	-	TRBV10-1	TRBJ2-2	CASRGGDSGELFF	TGCGCCAGCAGGGGAGGTGATAGCGGGGAGCTGTTTTTT
-	TRBD1	TRBV2	TRBJ2-5	CASSEGPGTGSLRETQYF	TGTGCCAGCAGTGAAGGCCCCGGGACAGGGAGTTTGCGAGAGACCCAGTACTTC
-	-	TRBV25-1	TRBJ1-1	CASRAQGTEAFF	TGTGCCAGCAGAGCTCAGGGGACTGAAGCTTTCTTT
-	-	TRBV7-9	TRBJ1-1	CASSLDSHTEAFF	TGTGCCAGCAGCTTAGACAGCCACACTGAAGCTTTCTTT
few	TRBD1	TRBV4-3	TRBJ1-2	CASSQDRGRTGDGYTF	TGCGCCAGCAGCCAAGATAGGGGACGGACAGGGGATGGCTACACCTTC
once	-	TRBV6-5	TRBJ2-1	CASRGGTSYNEQFF	TGTGCCAGCCGAGGCGGGACTTCCTACAATGAGCAGTTCTTC
-	-	TRBV9	TRBJ2-7	CASSLRGGGGYEQYF	TGTGCCAGCAGCCTCCGAGGGGGGGGAGGCTACGAGCAGTACTTC
-	-	TRBV9	TRBJ2-1	CASSGAGSSYNEQFF	TGTGCCAGCAGCGGGGCGGGGAGCTCCTACAATGAGCAGTTCTTC